The clone carrying this T cell receptor (beta chain) was found many times. The antigen is not known. TCRdb ran MiXCR on the 5' RACE reads and lists one entry per CDR3 protein. The sample consists of some 710,000 distinct CDR3 sequences, 6.1% of them appearing once. This record belongs to a study of identical twins. V lost 0 bases to trimming and J lost 4 bases, with 8 bases between them. From germline, CDR1 is SGHRS and CDR2 YFSETQ. The CDR3 extends over 14 amino acids. Whole-study results and caveats: Cross-sectional statistics underpinned the conclusions; the same donors were not followed. Within monozygotic twins, out-of-frame TCR alpha sharing was underestimated by the models.

The chain combines TRBV5-1 with TRBJ1-3; no clear D. The receptor comes from a man aged 18 to 35 in good health. Material: naive T cells sorted from blood. CDR3 bases: TGCGCCAGCAGCTTGGAGGGAGGCGGAAACACCATATATTTT. This encodes CASSLEGGGNTIYF.